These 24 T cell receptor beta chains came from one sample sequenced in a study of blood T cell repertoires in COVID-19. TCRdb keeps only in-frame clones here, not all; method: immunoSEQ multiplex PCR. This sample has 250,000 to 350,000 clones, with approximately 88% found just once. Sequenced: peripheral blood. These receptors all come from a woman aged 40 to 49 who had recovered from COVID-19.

The CDR3 reads CASSLGTVEQFF. CDR3 DNA: TGTGCCAGCAGTCTAGGGACAGTGGAGCAGTTCTTC. The J gene is TRBJ2-1, the V gene TRBV12-3 or TRBV12-4, with TRBD1 identical over 7 bases. The CDR3 consists of 12 residues. V shed 5 bases and J 10 bases; nucleotides not matched to a gene: 5.

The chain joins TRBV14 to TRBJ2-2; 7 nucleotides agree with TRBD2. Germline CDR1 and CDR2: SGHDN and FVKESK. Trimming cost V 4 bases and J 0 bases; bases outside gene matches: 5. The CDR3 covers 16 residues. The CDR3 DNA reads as TGTGCCAGCAGCCCACCGGGAGGCCCGAACACCGGGGAGCTGTTTTTT. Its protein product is CASSPPGGPNTGELFF.

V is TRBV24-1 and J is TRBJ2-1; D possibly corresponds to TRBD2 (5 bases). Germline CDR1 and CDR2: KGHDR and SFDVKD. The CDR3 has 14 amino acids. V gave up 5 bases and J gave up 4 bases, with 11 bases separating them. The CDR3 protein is CATSAGLPYNEQFF. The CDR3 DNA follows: TGTGCCACCAGTGCCGGACTCCCATACAATGAGCAGTTCTTC.

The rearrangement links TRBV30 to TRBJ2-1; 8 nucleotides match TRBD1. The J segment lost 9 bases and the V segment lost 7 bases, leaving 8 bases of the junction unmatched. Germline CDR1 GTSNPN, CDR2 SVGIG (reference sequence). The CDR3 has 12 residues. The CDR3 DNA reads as TGTGCCTCTGACAGGGGTGGGGGTGAGCAGTTCTTC. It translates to CASDRGGGEQFF.

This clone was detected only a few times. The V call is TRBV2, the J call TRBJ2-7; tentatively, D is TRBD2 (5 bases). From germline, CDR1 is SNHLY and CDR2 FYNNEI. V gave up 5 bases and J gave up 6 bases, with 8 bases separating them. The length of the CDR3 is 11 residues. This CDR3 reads CASSRGGEQYF. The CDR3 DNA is TGTGCCAGCAGTCGAGGAGGCGAGCAGTACTTC.

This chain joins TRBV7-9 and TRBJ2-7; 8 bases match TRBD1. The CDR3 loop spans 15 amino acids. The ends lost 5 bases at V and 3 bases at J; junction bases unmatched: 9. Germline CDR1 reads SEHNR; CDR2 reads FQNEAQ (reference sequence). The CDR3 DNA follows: TGTGCCAGCAGCCCGCCGGGACAGGCCCTCTACGAGCAGTACTTC. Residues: CASSPPGQALYEQYF.

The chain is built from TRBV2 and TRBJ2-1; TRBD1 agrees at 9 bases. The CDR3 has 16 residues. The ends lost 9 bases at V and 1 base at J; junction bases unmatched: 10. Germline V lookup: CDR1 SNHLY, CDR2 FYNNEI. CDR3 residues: CARDPGTGSSYNEQFF. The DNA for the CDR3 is TGTGCCAGGGATCCGGGGACAGGGAGTTCCTACAATGAGCAGTTCTTC.

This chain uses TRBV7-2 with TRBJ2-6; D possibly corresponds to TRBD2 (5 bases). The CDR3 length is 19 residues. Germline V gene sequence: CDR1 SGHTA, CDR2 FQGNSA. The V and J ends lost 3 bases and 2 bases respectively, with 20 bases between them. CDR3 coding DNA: TGTGCCAGCAGCTTCTCCCCGGGGTTCCCTGGGGCTGGGGCCAACGTCCTGACTTTC. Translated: CASSFSPGFPGAGANVLTF. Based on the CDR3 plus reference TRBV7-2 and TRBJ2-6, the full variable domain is GAGVSQSPSNKVTEKGKDVELRCDPISGHTALYWYRQSLGQGLEFLIYFQGNSAPDKSGLPSDRFSAERTGGSVSTLTIQRTQQEDSAVYLCASSFSPGFPGAGANVLTFGAGSRLTVL.

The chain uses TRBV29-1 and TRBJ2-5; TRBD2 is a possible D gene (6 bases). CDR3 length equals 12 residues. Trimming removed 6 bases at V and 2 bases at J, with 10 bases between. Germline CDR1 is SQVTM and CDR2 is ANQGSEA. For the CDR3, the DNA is TGCAGCGTGGGGGGAGGACAAGAGACCCAGTACTTC. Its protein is CSVGGGQETQYF.

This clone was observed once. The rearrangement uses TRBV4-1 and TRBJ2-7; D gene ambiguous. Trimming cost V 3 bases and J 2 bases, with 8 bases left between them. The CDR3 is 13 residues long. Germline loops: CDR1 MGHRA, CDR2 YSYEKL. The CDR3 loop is CASSHLSTYEQYF. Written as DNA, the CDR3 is TGCGCCAGCAGCCATCTATCTACCTACGAGCAGTACTTC.

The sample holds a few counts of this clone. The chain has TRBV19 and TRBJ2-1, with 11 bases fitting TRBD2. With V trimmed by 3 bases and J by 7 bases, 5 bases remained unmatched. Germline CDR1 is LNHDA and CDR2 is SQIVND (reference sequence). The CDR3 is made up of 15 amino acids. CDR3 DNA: TGTGCCAGTAGTATTCCCGGGACTAGCGGAAATGAGCAGTTCTTC. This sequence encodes CASSIPGTSGNEQFF.

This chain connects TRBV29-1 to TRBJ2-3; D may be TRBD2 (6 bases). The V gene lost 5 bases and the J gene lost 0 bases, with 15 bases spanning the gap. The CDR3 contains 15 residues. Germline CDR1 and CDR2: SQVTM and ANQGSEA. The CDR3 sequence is CSVHARDWSTDTQYF. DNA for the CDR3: TGCAGCGTTCATGCCCGGGACTGGAGCACAGATACGCAGTATTTT.

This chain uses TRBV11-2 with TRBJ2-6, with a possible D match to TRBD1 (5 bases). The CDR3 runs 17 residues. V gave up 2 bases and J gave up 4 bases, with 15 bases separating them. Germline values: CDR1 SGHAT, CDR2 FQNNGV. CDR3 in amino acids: CASSLRQGDWGANVLTF. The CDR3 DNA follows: TGTGCCAGCAGCTTAAGGCAGGGTGATTGGGGGGCCAACGTCCTGACTTTC.

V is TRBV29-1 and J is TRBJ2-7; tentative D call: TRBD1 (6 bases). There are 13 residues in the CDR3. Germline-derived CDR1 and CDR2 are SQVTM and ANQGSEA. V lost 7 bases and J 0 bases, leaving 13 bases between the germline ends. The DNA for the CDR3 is TGCAGCGCGGGGACATTGCTCTCCTACGAGCAGTACTTC. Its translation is CSAGTLLSYEQYF.

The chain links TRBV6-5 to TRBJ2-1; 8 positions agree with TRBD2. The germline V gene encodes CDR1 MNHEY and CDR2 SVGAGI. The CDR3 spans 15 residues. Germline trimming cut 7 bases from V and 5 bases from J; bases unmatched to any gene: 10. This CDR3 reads CASKTPGLDDNEQFF. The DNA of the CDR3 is TGTGCCAGCAAAACGCCGGGACTAGACGACAATGAGCAGTTCTTC.

For the CDR3, the DNA is TGTGCCACCAGTGAATGGGGCTCGAAAGGCTACACCTTC. It specifies CATSEWGSKGYTF. The V and J genes are TRBV24-1 and TRBJ1-2; the D gene is possibly TRBD1 (5 bases). The germline CDR1 and CDR2 sequences are KGHDR and SFDVKD. Trimming removed 4 bases at V and 8 bases at J, with 13 bases between. There are 13 residues in the CDR3.

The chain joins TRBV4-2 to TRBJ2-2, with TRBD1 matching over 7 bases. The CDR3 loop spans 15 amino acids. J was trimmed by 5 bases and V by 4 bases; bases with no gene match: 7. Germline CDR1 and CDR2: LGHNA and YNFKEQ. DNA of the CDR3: TGTGCCAGCAGCCCCCGACAGGGTACGACCGGGGAGCTGTTTTTT. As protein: CASSPRQGTTGELFF.

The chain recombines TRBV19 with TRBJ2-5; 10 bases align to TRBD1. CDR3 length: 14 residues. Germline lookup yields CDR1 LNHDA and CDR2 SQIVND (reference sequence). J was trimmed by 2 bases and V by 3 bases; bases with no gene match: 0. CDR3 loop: CASSMDRGQETQYF. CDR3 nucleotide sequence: TGTGCCAGTAGTATGGACAGGGGGCAAGAGACCCAGTACTTC.

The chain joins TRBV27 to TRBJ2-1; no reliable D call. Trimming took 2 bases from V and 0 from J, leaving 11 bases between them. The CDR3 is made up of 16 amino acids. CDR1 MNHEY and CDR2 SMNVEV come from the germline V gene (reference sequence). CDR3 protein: CASSLDKVSSYNEQFF. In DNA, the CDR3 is TGTGCCAGCAGTTTAGACAAAGTTAGCTCCTACAATGAGCAGTTCTTC.

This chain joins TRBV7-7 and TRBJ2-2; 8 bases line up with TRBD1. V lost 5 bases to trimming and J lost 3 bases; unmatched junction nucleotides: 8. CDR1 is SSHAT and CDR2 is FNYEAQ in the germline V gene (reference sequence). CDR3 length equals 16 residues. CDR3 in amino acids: CASSTRTGWDTGELFF. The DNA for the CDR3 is TGTGCCAGCAGCACGCGGACAGGGTGGGACACCGGGGAGCTGTTTTTT.

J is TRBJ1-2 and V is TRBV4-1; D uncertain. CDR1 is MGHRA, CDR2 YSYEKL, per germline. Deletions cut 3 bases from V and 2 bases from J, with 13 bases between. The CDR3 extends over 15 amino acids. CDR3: CASSHLNALNYGYTF. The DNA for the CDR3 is TGCGCCAGCAGCCATCTCAATGCGTTGAACTATGGCTACACCTTC.

The DNA of the CDR3 is TGTGCCAGCAGCTCCGGTACCGGGACAGGGAGCTCCTACAATGAGCAGTTCTTC. Protein: CASSSGTGTGSSYNEQFF. The chain couples TRBV28 to TRBJ2-1; the match to TRBD1 covers 9 bases. The CDR3 covers 18 residues. The germline gives CDR1 MDHEN, CDR2 SYDVKM. The trim removed 6 bases at V and 0 bases at J, leaving 12 bases unmatched.

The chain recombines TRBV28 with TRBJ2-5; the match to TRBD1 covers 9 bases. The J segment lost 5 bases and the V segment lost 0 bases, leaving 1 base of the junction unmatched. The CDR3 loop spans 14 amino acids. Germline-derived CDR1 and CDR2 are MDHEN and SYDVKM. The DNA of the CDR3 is TGTGCCAGCAGTTTATGGGGGACAGGGGAGACCCAGTACTTC. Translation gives CASSLWGTGETQYF.

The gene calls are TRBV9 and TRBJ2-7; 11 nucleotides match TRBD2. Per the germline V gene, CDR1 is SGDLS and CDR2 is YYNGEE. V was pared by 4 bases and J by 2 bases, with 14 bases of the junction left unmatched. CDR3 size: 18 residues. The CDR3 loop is CASSPIPATSGSPYEQYF. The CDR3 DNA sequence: TGTGCCAGCAGCCCAATCCCCGCAACTAGCGGGAGCCCCTACGAGCAGTACTTC.